This T cell receptor (beta chain) appears in the sequencing data of a study of blood T cell repertoires in COVID-19. Whole-study context: The United States, Italy and Spain provided the acute and convalescent COVID-19 samples.

V shed 8 bases and J shed 0 bases, with 8 bases lying between them. The CDR3 sequence is 13 residues long. CDR1 is SEHNR, CDR2 FQNEAQ, per germline (reference sequence). This clone was recorded once. Measured with immunoSEQ multiplex PCR; TCRdb has only the in-frame clones, and not every one. The sample lists some 350,000 clones, almost 90% occurring once. This TCR derives from a woman in her seventies with COVID-19, enrolled during active disease. Sequenced material: peripheral blood. V gene TRBV7-9 combines with J gene TRBJ1-3; D is unclear. The CDR3 region is CASGHSSGNTIYF. CDR3 nucleotide sequence: TGTGCCAGCGGGCACAGCTCTGGAAACACCATATATTTT.